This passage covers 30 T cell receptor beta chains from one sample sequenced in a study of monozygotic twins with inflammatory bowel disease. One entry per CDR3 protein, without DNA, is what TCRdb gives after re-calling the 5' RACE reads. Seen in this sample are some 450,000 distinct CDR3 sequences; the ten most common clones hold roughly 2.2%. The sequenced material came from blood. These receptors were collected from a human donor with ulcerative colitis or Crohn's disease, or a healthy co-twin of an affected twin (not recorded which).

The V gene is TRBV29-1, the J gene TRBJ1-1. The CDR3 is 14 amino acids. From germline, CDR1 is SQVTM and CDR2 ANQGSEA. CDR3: CSVQRGGGNTEAFF.

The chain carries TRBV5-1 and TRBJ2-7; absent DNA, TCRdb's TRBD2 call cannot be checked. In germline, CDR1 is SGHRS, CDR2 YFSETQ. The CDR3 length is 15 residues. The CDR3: CASRFLAGGRSEQYF.

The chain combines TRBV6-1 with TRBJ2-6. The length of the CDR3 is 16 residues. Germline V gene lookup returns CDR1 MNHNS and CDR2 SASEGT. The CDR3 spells CASSPLPGSGANVLTF.

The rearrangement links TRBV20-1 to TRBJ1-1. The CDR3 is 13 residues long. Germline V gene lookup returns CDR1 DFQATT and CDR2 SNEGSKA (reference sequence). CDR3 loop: CSARDLGDFEAFF.

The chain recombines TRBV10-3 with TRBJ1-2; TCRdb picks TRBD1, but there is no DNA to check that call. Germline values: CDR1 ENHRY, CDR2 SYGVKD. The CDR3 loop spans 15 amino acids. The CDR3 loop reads CAISESGTGGDGYTF.

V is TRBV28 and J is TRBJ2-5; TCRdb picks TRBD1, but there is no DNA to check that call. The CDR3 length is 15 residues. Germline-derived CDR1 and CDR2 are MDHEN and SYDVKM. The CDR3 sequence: CASSSTGVAQETQYF.

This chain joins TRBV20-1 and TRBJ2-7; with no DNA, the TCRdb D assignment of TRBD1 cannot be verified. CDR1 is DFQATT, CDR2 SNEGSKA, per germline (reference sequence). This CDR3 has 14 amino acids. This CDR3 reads CSARERTGGFEQYF.

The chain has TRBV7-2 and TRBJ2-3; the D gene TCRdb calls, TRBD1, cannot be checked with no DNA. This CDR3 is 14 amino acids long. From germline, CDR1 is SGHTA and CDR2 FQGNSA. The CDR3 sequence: CASSPRRLADTQYF. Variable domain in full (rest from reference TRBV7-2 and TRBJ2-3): GAGVSQSPSNKVTEKGKDVELRCDPISGHTALYWYRQSLGQGLEFLIYFQGNSAPDKSGLPSDRFSAERTGGSVSTLTIQRTQQEDSAVYLCASSPRRLADTQYFGPGTRLTVL.

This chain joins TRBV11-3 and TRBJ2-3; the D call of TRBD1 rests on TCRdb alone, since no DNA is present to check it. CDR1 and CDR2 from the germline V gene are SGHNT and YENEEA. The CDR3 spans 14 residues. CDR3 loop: CASSFRGAKDTQYF.

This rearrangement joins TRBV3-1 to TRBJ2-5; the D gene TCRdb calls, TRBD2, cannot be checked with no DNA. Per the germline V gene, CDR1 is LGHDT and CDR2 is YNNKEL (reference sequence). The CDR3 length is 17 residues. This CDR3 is CASSPPLGLAWDETQYF.

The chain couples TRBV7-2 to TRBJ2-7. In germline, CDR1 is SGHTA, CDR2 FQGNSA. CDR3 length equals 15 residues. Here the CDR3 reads CASSLDIAVSSEQYF.

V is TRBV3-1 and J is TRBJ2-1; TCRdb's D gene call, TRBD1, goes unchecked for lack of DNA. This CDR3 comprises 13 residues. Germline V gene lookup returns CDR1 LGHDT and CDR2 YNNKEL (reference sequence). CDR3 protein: CASSWDRDNEQFF.

The CDR3 sequence is CASNPGTGFFYGYTF. The J gene is TRBJ1-2, the V gene TRBV19; there is no DNA to check the TCRdb D call of TRBD1. The CDR3 runs to 15 residues. Per the germline V gene, CDR1 is LNHDA and CDR2 is SQIVND (reference sequence).

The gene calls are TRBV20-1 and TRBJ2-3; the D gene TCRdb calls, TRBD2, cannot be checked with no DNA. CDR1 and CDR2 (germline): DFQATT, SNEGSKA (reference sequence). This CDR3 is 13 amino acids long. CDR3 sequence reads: CSVEREIADTQYF.

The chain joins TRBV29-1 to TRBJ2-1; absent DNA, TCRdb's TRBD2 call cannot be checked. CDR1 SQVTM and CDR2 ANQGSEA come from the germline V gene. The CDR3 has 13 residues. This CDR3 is CSVLAGGYNEQFF.

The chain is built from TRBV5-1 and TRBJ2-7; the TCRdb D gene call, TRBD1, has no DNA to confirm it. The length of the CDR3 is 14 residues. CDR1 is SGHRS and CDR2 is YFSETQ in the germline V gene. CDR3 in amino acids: CASSPGQGIYEQYF.

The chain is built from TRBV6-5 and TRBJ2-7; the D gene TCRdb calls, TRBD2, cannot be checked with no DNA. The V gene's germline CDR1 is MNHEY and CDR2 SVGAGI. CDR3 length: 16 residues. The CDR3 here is CASSYSGTSGSYEQYF.

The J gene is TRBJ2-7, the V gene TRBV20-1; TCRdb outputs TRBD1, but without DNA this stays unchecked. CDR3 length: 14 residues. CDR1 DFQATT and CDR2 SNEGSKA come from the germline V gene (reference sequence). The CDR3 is CSADDRGSSYEQYF.

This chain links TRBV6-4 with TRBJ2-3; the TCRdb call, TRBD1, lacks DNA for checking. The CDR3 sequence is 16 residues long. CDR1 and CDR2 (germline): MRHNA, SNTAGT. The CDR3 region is CASSEQGQGISDTQYF.

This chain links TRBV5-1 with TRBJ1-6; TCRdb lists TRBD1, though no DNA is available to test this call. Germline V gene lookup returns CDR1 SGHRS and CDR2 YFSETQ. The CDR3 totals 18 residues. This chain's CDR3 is CASSLEGGGPSYNSPLHF. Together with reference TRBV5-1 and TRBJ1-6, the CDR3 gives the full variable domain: KAGVTQTPRYLIKTRGQQVTLSCSPISGHRSVSWYQQTPGQGLQFLFEYFSETQRNKGNFPGRFSGRQFSNSRSEMNVSTLELGDSALYLCASSLEGGGPSYNSPLHFGNGTRLTVT.

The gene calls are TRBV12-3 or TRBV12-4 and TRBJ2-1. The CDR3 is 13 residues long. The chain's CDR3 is CASRGSAYNEQFF.

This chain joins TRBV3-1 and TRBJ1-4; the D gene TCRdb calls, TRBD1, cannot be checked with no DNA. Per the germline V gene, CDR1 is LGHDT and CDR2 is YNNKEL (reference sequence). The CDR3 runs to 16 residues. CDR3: CASSPKTGPGGEKLFF.

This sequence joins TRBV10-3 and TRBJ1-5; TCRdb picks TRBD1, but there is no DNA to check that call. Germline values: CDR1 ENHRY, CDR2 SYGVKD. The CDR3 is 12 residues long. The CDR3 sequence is CAISERGQPQHF.

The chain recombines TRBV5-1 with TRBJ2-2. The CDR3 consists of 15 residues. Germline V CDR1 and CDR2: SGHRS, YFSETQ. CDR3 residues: CASSLSRMGSGELFF.

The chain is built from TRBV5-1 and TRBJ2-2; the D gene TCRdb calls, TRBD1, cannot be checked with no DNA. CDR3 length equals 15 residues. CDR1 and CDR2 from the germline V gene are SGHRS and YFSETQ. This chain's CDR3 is CASSLAGVNIGELFF. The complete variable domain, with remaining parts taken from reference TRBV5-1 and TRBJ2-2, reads KAGVTQTPRYLIKTRGQQVTLSCSPISGHRSVSWYQQTPGQGLQFLFEYFSETQRNKGNFPGRFSGRQFSNSRSEMNVSTLELGDSALYLCASSLAGVNIGELFFGEGSRLTVL.

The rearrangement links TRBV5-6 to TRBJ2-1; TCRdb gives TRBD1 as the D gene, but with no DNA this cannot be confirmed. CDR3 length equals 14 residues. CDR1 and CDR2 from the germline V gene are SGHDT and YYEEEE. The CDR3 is CASSPINRGYEQFF. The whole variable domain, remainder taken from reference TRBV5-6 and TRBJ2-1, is DAGVTQSPTHLIKTRGQQVTLRCSPKSGHDTVSWYQQALGQGPQFIFQYYEEEERQRGNFPDRFSGHQFPNYSSELNVNALLLGDSALYLCASSPINRGYEQFFGPGTRLTVL.

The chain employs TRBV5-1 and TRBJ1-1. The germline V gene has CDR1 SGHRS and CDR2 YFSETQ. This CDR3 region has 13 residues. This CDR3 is CASSLFQNTEAFF.

CDR3 residues: CASMLGGTQYF. This sequence joins TRBV12-3 or TRBV12-4 and TRBJ2-5; TCRdb indicates TRBD2, and absent DNA this call remains unverified. The CDR3 runs 11 residues.

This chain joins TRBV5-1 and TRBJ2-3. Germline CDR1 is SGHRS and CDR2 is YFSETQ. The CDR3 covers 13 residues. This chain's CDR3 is CASAGYQADTQYF.

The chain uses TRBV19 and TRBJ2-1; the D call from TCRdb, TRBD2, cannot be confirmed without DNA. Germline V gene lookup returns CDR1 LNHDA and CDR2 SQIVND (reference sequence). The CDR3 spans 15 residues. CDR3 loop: CASSIWEGGYNEQFF.